A single sample is the source of the 5 T cell receptor beta chains below, sequenced in a study of early T cells in non-severe SARS-CoV-2 infection. In TCRdb, the 5' RACE reads were re-called with MiXCR into one record per CDR3 protein. The sample contains tens of thousands of distinct CDR3 sequences, about 5.7% of which appear only once. This specimen consisted of whole blood, obtained at baseline. The source is an adult who was a healthcare worker with PCR-confirmed SARS-CoV-2 infection or an uninfected control (not recorded which).

The V gene is TRBV18, the J gene TRBJ1-2; TRBD1 matches 9 bases. Germline assignment: CDR1 KGHSH and CDR2 LQKENI. CDR3 size: 13 residues. The junction had 4 bases not matched to a gene; V was cut back by 5 bases and J by 6 bases. Here the CDR3 DNA reads TGTGCCAGCTCATCACAGGGGGCCGATGGCTACACCTTC. Translation: CASSSQGADGYTF.

This clonotype was detected a few times. The V call is TRBV9, the J call TRBJ2-7, with 8 bases that match TRBD2. The V gene's germline CDR1 is SGDLS and CDR2 YYNGEE. The CDR3 loop spans 14 amino acids. Germline trimming cut 4 bases from V and 3 bases from J; bases unmatched to any gene: 6. CDR3 nucleotide sequence: TGTGCCAGCAGCCCCCCGGGAGGGTACTACGAGCAGTACTTC. This codes for CASSPPGGYYEQYF.

The chain has TRBV29-1 and TRBJ2-1; 7 bases agree with TRBD1. Germline V lookup: CDR1 SQVTM, CDR2 ANQGSEA. V lost 5 bases and J lost 2; bases outside the gene matches: 0. This CDR3 is 12 amino acids long. The CDR3 loop reads CSVQGAYNEQFF. CDR3 in DNA: TGCAGCGTTCAGGGGGCCTACAATGAGCAGTTCTTC.

The rearrangement joins TRBV11-1 to TRBJ2-7; D gene ambiguous. Trimming stripped 1 base from V and 0 bases from J, with 4 bases between. From germline, CDR1 is SGHAT and CDR2 FQDESV (reference sequence). The CDR3 consists of 13 residues. The CDR3 DNA follows: TGTGCCAGCAGCTTAGGCAACTCCTACGAGCAGTACTTC. It is translated as CASSLGNSYEQYF.

This chain links TRBV7-2 with TRBJ2-7; TRBD1 matches at 9 bases. Per the germline V gene, CDR1 is SGHTA and CDR2 is FQGNSA. After removal of 1 base from V and 4 bases from J, the junction contained 14 bases not matched to a gene. The CDR3 covers 18 residues. Here the CDR3 DNA reads TGTGCCAGCAGCTTAGGATATCCCGGGACAGGGATTTGGTACGAGCAGTACTTC. Its translation is CASSLGYPGTGIWYEQYF.